Following are 19 T cell receptor beta chains from one sample sequenced in a study of cytomegalovirus exposure and HLA in healthy donors. The study ran its PCR with 60 Vbeta and 13 Jbeta primers. TCRdb's table, derived via immunoSEQ multiplex PCR, lists solely in-frame clones and lacks some. The table has roughly 100,000 clones, roughly 70% seen once; the top ten hold more than 13%. The specimen sequenced was PBMCs. The source is a woman aged 45-65 years in good health and CMV-seropositive.

V gene TRBV25-1 combines with J gene TRBJ2-3; TRBD2 aligns across 7 bases. Germline CDR1 MGHDK, CDR2 SYGVNS. This CDR3 has 16 residues. With V trimmed by 3 bases and J by 3 bases, 9 bases remained unmatched. CDR3 in amino acids: CASSEGFARETDTQYF. DNA for the CDR3: TGTGCCAGCAGTGAGGGGTTTGCGCGGGAGACAGATACGCAGTATTTT.

The CDR3 reads CASRLIASTDTQYF. CDR3 sequence (DNA): TGTGCCAGCAGACTGATTGCTAGCACAGATACGCAGTATTTT. The rearrangement joins TRBV5-5 to TRBJ2-3, with D hard to call. V shed 5 bases and J shed 0 bases, with 10 bases lying between them. CDR3 size: 14 residues. The germline V gene encodes CDR1 SGHKS and CDR2 YYEKEE (reference sequence). Full variable domain (remainder filled in from reference TRBV5-5 and TRBJ2-3): DAGVTQSPTHLIKTRGQQVTLRCSPISGHKSVSWYQQVLGQGPQFIFQYYEKEERGRGNFPDRFSARQFPNYSSELNVNALLLGDSALYLCASRLIASTDTQYFGPGTRLTVL.

The rearrangement uses TRBV10-3 and TRBJ2-2; no clear D gene. CDR3 length equals 13 residues. CDR1 and CDR2 from the germline V gene are ENHRY and SYGVKD. Trimming removed 7 bases from V and 3 bases from J, with 9 bases in between. CDR3 sequence reads: CAIKSEDTGELFF. CDR3 bases: TGTGCCATCAAATCTGAGGACACCGGGGAGCTGTTTTTT.

The genes are TRBV27 and TRBJ1-5, with TRBD1 matching 10 bases. Germline loops: CDR1 MNHEY, CDR2 SMNVEV (reference sequence). V gave up 2 bases and J gave up 5 bases; unmatched junction bases: 3. This CDR3 contains 15 residues. The CDR3 DNA reads TGTGCCAGCAGTTTAAGACAGGGGGCCTATCAGCCCCAGCATTTT. It specifies CASSLRQGAYQPQHF.

This sequence joins TRBV5-5 and TRBJ2-3; D is perhaps TRBD2 (6 bases). The CDR3 sequence is 16 residues long. Trimming took off 2 bases at V and 2 bases at J, with 15 bases between the two ends. Germline V gives CDR1 SGHKS, CDR2 YYEKEE (reference sequence). The CDR3 here is CASSLVGRGITDTQYF. CDR3 nucleotide sequence: TGTGCCAGCAGCTTAGTCGGACGCGGGATCACAGATACGCAGTATTTT.

The gene calls are TRBV30 and TRBJ2-7; 7 nucleotides match TRBD2. Germline CDR1 reads GTSNPN; CDR2 reads SVGIG (reference sequence). V gave up 3 bases and J gave up 1 base; unmatched junction bases: 6. CDR3 size: 14 residues. CDR3 in DNA: TGTGCCTGGAGACAAGCGGGACGTTCCTACGAGCAGTACTTC. Amino acids: CAWRQAGRSYEQYF.

A few counts support this clone. The chain carries TRBV28 and TRBJ1-2; tentatively, D is TRBD1 (6 bases). Germline V gene lookup returns CDR1 MDHEN and CDR2 SYDVKM. CDR3 length: 14 residues. The CDR3 bases are TGTGCAGCGCGTGTAAGTGGGGGGGCATCTGGCTACACCTTC. Protein: CAARVSGGASGYTF.

The genes are TRBV6-1 and TRBJ2-7; TRBD1 matches 8 bases. Germline values: CDR1 MNHNS, CDR2 SASEGT. The V gene end was trimmed by 0 bases and the J gene end by 11 bases; junction bases not matched to a gene: 6. The CDR3 runs to 13 residues. The CDR3 loop reads CASSEAVQGAKYF. CDR3 DNA: TGTGCCAGCAGTGAAGCTGTTCAGGGGGCGAAGTACTTC.

J is TRBJ1-3 and V is TRBV6-5; 7 bases fit TRBD1. V lost 5 bases, J lost 0 bases, and 4 bases stayed unmatched. The CDR3 is made up of 15 amino acids. In germline, CDR1 is MNHEY, CDR2 SVGAGI. CDR3 amino acids: CASSPTGDSGNTIYF. The CDR3 region has the DNA TGTGCCAGCAGTCCAACAGGGGACTCTGGAAACACCATATATTTT.

The chain combines TRBV28 with TRBJ2-5; the D gene is possibly TRBD2 (5 bases). The germline V gene has CDR1 MDHEN and CDR2 SYDVKM. The CDR3 runs 12 residues. V was trimmed by 3 bases and J by 3 bases, leaving 5 bases between them. CDR3 sequence (DNA): TGTGCCAGCAGTTTCGGGGAAGAGACCCAGTACTTC. The encoded protein is CASSFGEETQYF.

This clone was detected only once. The rearrangement links TRBV7-8 to TRBJ2-7; 8 nucleotides match TRBD2. CDR1 SGHVS and CDR2 FQNEAQ come from the germline V gene. The CDR3 length is 15 residues. V lost 5 bases and J lost 1; bases outside the gene matches: 7. CDR3: CASSRRGATSYEQYF. CDR3 DNA sequence: TGTGCCAGCAGCCGGCGGGGGGCGACATCCTACGAGCAGTACTTC.

The chain couples TRBV18 to TRBJ2-5, with 9 bases fitting TRBD1. From germline, CDR1 is KGHSH and CDR2 LQKENI. The CDR3 is 13 amino acids. J was trimmed by 5 bases and V by 3 bases; bases with no gene match: 1. In nucleotides, the CDR3 is TGTGCCAGCTCACCTGGGACAGGGGAGACCCAGTACTTC. It encodes CASSPGTGETQYF.

V gene TRBV19 combines with J gene TRBJ2-3; D not certain. The CDR3 contains 13 residues. With 5 bases removed from V and 0 bases from J, the gap between germline ends came to 6 bases. In germline, CDR1 is LNHDA, CDR2 SQIVND (reference sequence). CDR3 residues: CASSSESTDTQYF. CDR3 DNA sequence: TGTGCCAGTAGTTCCGAGAGCACAGATACGCAGTATTTT.

A few counts support this clone. The chain carries TRBV19 and TRBJ1-6; possibly TRBD1 for D (6 bases). There are 12 residues in the CDR3. Germline CDR1 and CDR2: LNHDA and SQIVND (reference sequence). V lost 6 bases and J 9 bases, leaving 9 bases between the germline ends. The CDR3 nucleotides read TGTGCCAGTAGCTCAGGGGTTTCACCCCTCCACTTT. As protein: CASSSGVSPLHF.

This sequence joins TRBV30 and TRBJ1-2; TRBD1 matches at 8 bases. After removal of 0 bases from V and 6 bases from J, the junction contained 6 bases not matched to a gene. This CDR3 comprises 14 residues. Germline V lookup: CDR1 GTSNPN, CDR2 SVGIG (reference sequence). The CDR3 region is CAWSVRQGMDGYTF. The CDR3 nucleotides read TGTGCCTGGAGTGTTAGACAGGGGATGGATGGCTACACCTTC.

The chain links TRBV7-3 to TRBJ1-1; D not certain. The V and J ends lost 2 bases and 6 bases respectively, with 10 bases between them. This CDR3 has 13 amino acids. Germline CDR1 SGHTA, CDR2 FQGTGA. CDR3 sequence (DNA): TGTGCCAGCAGCTTAGTTGAGAGCGCTGAAGCTTTCTTT. Translated: CASSLVESAEAFF.

This sequence joins TRBV6-1 and TRBJ1-2, with TRBD1 matching 8 bases. The CDR3 consists of 13 residues. From germline, CDR1 is MNHNS and CDR2 SASEGT. V shed 1 base and J 9 bases; nucleotides not matched to a gene: 4. The CDR3 sequence: CASSEDQGASYTF. The CDR3 DNA follows: TGTGCCAGCAGTGAAGATCAGGGGGCTAGCTACACCTTC.

The chain links TRBV5-1 to TRBJ1-5; D gene ambiguous. Trimming removed 0 bases from V and 5 bases from J, with 6 bases in between. Germline-derived CDR1 and CDR2 are SGHRS and YFSETQ. The CDR3 has 13 amino acids. CDR3 coding DNA: TGCGCCAGCAGCTTGGACACCGATCAGCCCCAGCATTTT. It encodes CASSLDTDQPQHF.

The chain employs TRBV30 and TRBJ2-5, with no clear D. The J call may not be correct, given that the DNA end is closer to TRBJ2-7. CDR3 length equals 12 residues. Germline loops: CDR1 GTSNPN, CDR2 SVGIG (reference sequence). The CDR3 is CAWSYMVFEQYF. The CDR3 region has the DNA TGTGCCTGGTCCTATATGGTTTTCGAGCAGTACTTC.